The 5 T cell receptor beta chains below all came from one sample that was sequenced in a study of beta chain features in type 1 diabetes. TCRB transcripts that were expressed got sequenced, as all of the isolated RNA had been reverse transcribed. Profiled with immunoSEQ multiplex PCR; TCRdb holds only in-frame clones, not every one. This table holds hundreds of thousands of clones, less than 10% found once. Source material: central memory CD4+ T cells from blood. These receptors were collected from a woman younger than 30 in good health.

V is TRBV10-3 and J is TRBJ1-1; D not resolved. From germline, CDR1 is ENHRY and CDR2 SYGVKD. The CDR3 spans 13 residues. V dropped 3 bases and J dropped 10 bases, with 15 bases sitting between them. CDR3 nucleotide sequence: TGTGCCATCAGTGAAAGGGCAGAGGACGGAGCTTTCTTT. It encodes CAISERAEDGAFF.

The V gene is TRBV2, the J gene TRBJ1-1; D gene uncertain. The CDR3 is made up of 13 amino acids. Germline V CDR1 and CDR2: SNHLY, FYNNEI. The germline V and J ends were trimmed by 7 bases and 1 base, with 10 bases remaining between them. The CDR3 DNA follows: TGTGCCAGCACCGGCAGTCCGAACACTGAAGCTTTCTTT. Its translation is CASTGSPNTEAFF.

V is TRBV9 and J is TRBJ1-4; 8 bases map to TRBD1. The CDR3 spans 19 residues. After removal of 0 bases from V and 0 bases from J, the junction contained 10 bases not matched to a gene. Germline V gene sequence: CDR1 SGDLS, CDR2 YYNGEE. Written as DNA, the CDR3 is TGTGCCAGCAGCGTAGCAAGTTCGGACAGGGCGGCAACTAATGAAAAACTGTTTTTT. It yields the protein CASSVASSDRAATNEKLFF.

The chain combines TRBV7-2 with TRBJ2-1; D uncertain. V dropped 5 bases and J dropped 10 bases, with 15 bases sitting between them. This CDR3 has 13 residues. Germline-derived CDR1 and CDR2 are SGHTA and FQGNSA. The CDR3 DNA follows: TGTGCCAGCAGCACTGGACCCTCCAGGGAGCAGTTCTTC. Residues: CASSTGPSREQFF.

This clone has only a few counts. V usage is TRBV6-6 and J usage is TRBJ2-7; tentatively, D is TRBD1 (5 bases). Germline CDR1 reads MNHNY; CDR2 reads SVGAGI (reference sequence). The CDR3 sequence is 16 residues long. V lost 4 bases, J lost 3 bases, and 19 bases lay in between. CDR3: CASSFAGIPSNYEQYF. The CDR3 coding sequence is TGTGCCAGCAGTTTCGCAGGGATACCCTCAAACTACGAGCAGTACTTC.